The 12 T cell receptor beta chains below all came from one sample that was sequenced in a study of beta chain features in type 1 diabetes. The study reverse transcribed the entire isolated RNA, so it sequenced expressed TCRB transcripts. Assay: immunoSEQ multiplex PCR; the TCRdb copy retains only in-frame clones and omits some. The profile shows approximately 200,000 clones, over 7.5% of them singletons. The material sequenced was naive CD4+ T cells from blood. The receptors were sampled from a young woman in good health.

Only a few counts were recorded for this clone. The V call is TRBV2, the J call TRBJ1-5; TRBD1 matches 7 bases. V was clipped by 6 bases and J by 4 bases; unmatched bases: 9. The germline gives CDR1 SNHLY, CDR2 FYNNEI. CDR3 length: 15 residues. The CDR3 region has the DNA TGTGCCAGCAGGGGTGACAGGGCCACTAATCAGCCCCAGCATTTT. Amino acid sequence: CASRGDRATNQPQHF.

For the CDR3, the DNA is TGTGCCAGCACCTCCCTAGCGGGAGGAACCTCTTGGTACTTC. Translating it yields CASTSLAGGTSWYF. The J gene is TRBJ2-4, the V gene TRBV11-2; 11 nucleotides align to TRBD2. Per the germline V gene, CDR1 is SGHAT and CDR2 is FQNNGV. CDR3 size: 14 residues. The J segment lost 15 bases and the V segment lost 7 bases, leaving 14 bases of the junction unmatched.

CDR3 residues: CASSRDRSSYEQYF. The CDR3 DNA follows: TGTGCCAGCAGCCGAGACAGGAGCTCCTACGAGCAGTACTTC. The chain has TRBV7-2 and TRBJ2-7, with a possible D match to TRBD1 (6 bases). Germline V gene data show CDR1 as SGHTA and CDR2 as FQGNSA. Trimming took 5 bases from V and 0 from J, leaving 11 bases between them. CDR3 size: 14 residues.

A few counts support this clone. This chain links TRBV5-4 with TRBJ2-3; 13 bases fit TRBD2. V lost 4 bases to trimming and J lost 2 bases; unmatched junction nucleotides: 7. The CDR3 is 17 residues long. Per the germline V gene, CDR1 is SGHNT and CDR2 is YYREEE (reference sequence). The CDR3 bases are TGTGCCAGCAGCAACCCGACTAGCGGGAGGACCACAGATACGCAGTATTTT. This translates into CASSNPTSGRTTDTQYF. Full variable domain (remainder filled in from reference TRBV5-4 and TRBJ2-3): ETGVTQSPTHLIKTRGQQVTLRCSSQSGHNTVSWYQQALGQGPQFIFQYYREEENGRGNFPPRFSGLQFPNYSSELNVNALELDDSALYLCASSNPTSGRTTDTQYFGPGTRLTVL.

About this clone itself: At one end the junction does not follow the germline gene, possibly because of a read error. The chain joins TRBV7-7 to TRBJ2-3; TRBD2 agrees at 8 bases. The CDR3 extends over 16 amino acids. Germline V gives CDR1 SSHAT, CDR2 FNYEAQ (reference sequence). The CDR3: CASSLVLAASTDTQYF. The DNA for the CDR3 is TGTGCTAGCAGCTTAGTACTAGCGGCTAGCACAGATACGCAGTATTTT.

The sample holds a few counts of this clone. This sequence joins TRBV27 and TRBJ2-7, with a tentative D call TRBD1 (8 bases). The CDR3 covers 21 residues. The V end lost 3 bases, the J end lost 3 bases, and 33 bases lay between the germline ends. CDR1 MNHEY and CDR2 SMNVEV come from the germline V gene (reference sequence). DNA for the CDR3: TGTGCCAGCAGTTTCAGTGGTGAGCGAACAGGGGGGGACCCTCCATTCTACGAGCAGTACTTC. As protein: CASSFSGERTGGDPPFYEQYF.

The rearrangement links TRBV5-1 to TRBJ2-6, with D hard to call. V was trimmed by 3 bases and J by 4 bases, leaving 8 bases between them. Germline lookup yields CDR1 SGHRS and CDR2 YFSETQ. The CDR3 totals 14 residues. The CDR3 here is CASSSITGANVLTF. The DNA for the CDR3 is TGCGCCAGCAGCTCCATTACAGGGGCCAACGTCCTGACTTTC. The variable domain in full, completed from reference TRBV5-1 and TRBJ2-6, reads KAGVTQTPRYLIKTRGQQVTLSCSPISGHRSVSWYQQTPGQGLQFLFEYFSETQRNKGNFPGRFSGRQFSNSRSEMNVSTLELGDSALYLCASSSITGANVLTFGAGSRLTVL.

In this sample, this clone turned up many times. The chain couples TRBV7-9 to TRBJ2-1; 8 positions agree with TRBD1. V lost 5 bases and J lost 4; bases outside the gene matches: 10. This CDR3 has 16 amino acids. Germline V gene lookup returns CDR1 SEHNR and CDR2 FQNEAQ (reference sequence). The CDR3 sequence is CASSARPTGEYNEQFF. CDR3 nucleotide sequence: TGTGCCAGCAGCGCACGTCCGACAGGGGAGTACAATGAGCAGTTCTTC.

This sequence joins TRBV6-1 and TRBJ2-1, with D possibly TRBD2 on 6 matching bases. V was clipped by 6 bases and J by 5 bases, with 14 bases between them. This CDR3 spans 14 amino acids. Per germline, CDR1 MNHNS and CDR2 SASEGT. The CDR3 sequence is CASRAGPSHNEQFF. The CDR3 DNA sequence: TGTGCCAGCAGAGCGGGCCCGAGCCACAATGAGCAGTTCTTC.

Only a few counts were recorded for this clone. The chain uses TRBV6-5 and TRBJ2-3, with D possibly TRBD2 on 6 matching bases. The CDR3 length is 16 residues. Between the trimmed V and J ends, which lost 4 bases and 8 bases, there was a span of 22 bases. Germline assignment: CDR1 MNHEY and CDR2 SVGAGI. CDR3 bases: TGTGCCAGCAGTTCCCTAGCGCCTGGAGAACGGGGTACGCAGTATTTT. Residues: CASSSLAPGERGTQYF.

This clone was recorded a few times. The CDR3 region has the DNA TGTGCCTGGACGAGGGCAGGGGTGACTGAAGCTTTCTTT. This sequence encodes CAWTRAGVTEAFF. The rearrangement links TRBV30 to TRBJ1-1, with TRBD1 as a possible D gene (6 bases). The V gene lost 4 bases and the J gene lost 5 bases, with 14 bases spanning the gap. The CDR3 spans 13 residues. Germline CDR1 and CDR2: GTSNPN and SVGIG (reference sequence).

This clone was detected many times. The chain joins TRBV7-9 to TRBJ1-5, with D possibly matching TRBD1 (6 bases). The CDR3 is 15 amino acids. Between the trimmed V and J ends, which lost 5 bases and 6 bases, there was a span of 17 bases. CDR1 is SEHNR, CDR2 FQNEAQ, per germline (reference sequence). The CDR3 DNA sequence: TGTGCCAGCAGCAAACAGGGTGATGGTCGTCAGCCCCAGCATTTT. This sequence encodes CASSKQGDGRQPQHF.